This record covers a single TCR beta chain. Its antigen is not known. The sample originates from a study of long-term antiretroviral therapy in people with HIV. Study results and limitations: Researchers lacked any data on ART adherence, viral resistance or therapy changes. Clones expanded before ART dominated the repertoire at all time points. Whereas controls had wider CDR3 length ranges, HIV repertoires had narrower ones.

Trimming took off 0 bases at V and 0 bases at J, with 7 bases between the two ends. Germline V gene lookup returns CDR1 SGDLS and CDR2 YYNGEE. The CDR3 is 15 amino acids. Researchers secured at least one pre-ART and at least two post-ART PBMC samples from each donor. Survey level was the resolution at which the v3.0 immunoSEQ assay ran. Assay used: immunoSEQ multiplex PCR; TCRdb lists only in-frame clones, some missing. The data show about 35,000 clones, 70% to 80% seen once. V gene TRBV9 combines with J gene TRBJ1-3; D gene ambiguous. This material consisted of unsorted PBMCs, taken 2 years after starting antiretroviral therapy. The clonotype comes from a woman in her forties or fifties with HIV. As DNA, the CDR3 is TGTGCCAGCAGCGTAGAAGGAAACTCTGGAAACACCATATATTTT. This translates into CASSVEGNSGNTIYF.